One T cell receptor beta chain is described in this entry. This clonotype was seen repeatedly, ten times or more. Its antigen is still unknown. Nothing much larger sits one base from this clone, and base qualities are not available. cDNA was synthesized by template-switch 5'RACE using a primer carrying a 10-nucleotide random unique molecular identifier by which each TCR transcript was tagged. Each sequencing run produced over 190 million TCR-beta sequences covering 15-18 subjects. The RNeasy kit was used to extract total RNA. The KAPA Real-time Library Amplification kit was used to amplify TCR-beta VDJ regions with primers targeting the TCR constant region and the 5'RACE anchor. A first PCR added sample indexes and Illumina adaptors, and a second PCR then raised library yield. The roughly 650 bp TCR product was size-selected on a 2% E-gel SizeSelection system after Ampure bead purification. Before pooling, library quality was checked on a Bioanalyzer, concentration was measured with Qubit, and libraries were quantified with the Kapa Library Quantification kit. An Illumina HiSeq 2500 sequenced the libraries paired-end 2 x 150 bp. To increase sequence diversity, 25-30% phiX was spiked into each library pool. Regarding the original processing steps: Quality-filtered reads were processed with the UMI-based MiGEC pipeline, which removed over 85% of raw TCR sequences during error correction. VDJ genes were aligned to IMGT germline references, and clonotypes were defined by unique CDR3 amino acid sequence plus V-J genes. Clonal expansion, Shannon diversity, and CDR3 relatedness (CalcPairwiseDistances, ClusterSamples) were evaluated with VDJtools, and phylogenetic trees were built with CLCbio workbench. A clone was classed as expanded if it had 8 or more unique UMIs, a cutoff based on coefficient-of-variation modelling across technical triplicates. The public sequencing data were trimmed at Q25 with fastp and processed into clonotypes with MiXCR by TCRdb, which kept only in-frame beta chains. Identical CDR3 proteins give one entry, which carries the most common genes and DNA. The authors' filters were not applied to this entry. Counted in this sample were approximately 38,000 distinct CDR3 sequences; about 2.5% of them appeared once. In total, the top ten clones hold 2.4% of the sample.

The CDR3 measures 14 amino acids from cysteine to phenylalanine. The CDR3 DNA has 42 bases and is translated from base 1. V is shortened by 1 base, J by 3 bases, and the region joining them spans 8 bases. The germline V gene gives CDR1 as SGHRS and CDR2 as YFSETQ. Unsorted PBMC libraries were generated from 2 million PBMCs stored in RNAlater at -80 °C until RNA extraction. Multiple sclerosis patients were enrolled in a US clinical protocol evaluating disease progression by magnetic resonance imaging. PBMCs were separated from peripheral blood using Ficoll-Hypaque density gradient centrifugation and then cryopreserved in liquid nitrogen. This specimen comes from a study of neurological immune-mediated disorders (dated by TCRdb to about 2019). About the investigation overall: Among the 35 or so multiple sclerosis patients, roughly 31 had relapsing-remitting MS and 3 had secondary progressive MS. Peripheral blood TCR-beta repertoires from HTLV-I-associated myelopathy (HAM/TSP) patients, multiple sclerosis patients and healthy controls were compared by UMI-based sequencing. The 90 to 110 TCR-beta libraries included longitudinal samples, technical triplicates and paired sorted CD4+ and CD8+ T-cell subsets alongside PBMC samples. Of the approximately 68 subjects in the cohort, about 15 were HAM/TSP patients, some 35 were multiple sclerosis patients, and roughly 20 were healthy controls.

The study at large found these results: TCR clonal expansion was highest in HAM/TSP patients and lowest in MS patients, with MS patients falling below even healthy controls. Phylogenetic analysis grouped repertoires from 18 of 34 MS patients into a cluster of related CDR3 sequences, suggesting a possible repertoire-level signature. Expanded clones from different subjects shared no identical CDR3 amino acid sequences, which suggests that TCR-beta repertoires were private in all groups. The MS cluster showed no association with clinical or MRI features, and the authors stated that larger cohorts are needed.

This receptor was taken from a man aged 45-60 years with multiple sclerosis. The sample comprised PBMCs. The chain is encoded by TRBV5-1 joined to TRBJ2-1; the D element could tentatively be TRBD1 or TRBD2, as 5 bases agree for each. The DNA reads as follows: TGCGCCAGCAGCTTGATGGGGGTCTACAATGAGCAGTTCTTC. Its translation reads: CASSLMGVYNEQFF.